This T cell receptor (beta chain) was profiled in a study of T-cell reconstitution after alpha-beta-depleted transplantation in children. Study results and caveats: About two months after transplant, alpha-beta T cells reportedly came from several hundred expanded graft clones. Where some patients showed high TCRbeta diversity at day 60, it came from recipient T cells and thymic progenitors that had survived. Fresh T-cell production supplied most of the T-cell counts and diversity seen one year after transplant.

The TCRbeta library incorporated unique molecular identifiers. TCRdb fed the PCR reads into MiXCR, producing one record per CDR3 protein. Of about 980,000 distinct CDR3 sequences in the sample, roughly 31% were seen once. The CDR3 spans 16 residues. V gave up 5 bases and J gave up 1 base, with 12 bases separating them. Remarks on this clonotype: Its matching antigen is unknown.

This TCR was recovered from a boy younger than two who had a stem cell transplant for SCID, so the T cells may come from the graft donor. This chain joins TRBV12-3 or TRBV12-4 and TRBJ2-6; D gene uncertain. The sample consisted of PBMCs, mostly from graft donor cells, taken 360 days after TCRalphabeta/CD19-depleted stem cell transplant. The CDR3 reads CASSPRRASGANVLTF. The CDR3 DNA reads as TGTGCCAGCAGTCCCCGAAGGGCTTCTGGGGCCAACGTCCTGACTTTC.